This record covers a single T cell receptor beta chain. Its cognate antigen is unknown. This sample was taken from a study of human T cells and chemical hapten exposure. Study information: Per-sample variation in TCR yield stemmed mainly from small pooled library volume differences. Findings of the study overall: In comparison with controls, expanded TCRs gave rise to a significantly larger number of large CDR3 similarity clusters. Following DPC sensitization, TCRs present above 1 in 1000 frequency showed no change.

Sample time point: patch test 2, 6 weeks after DPC sensitization. Treatment specified: therapeutic diphenylcyclopropenone sensitization with weekly scalp DPC. Donors, patients with alopecia ranging from 18 to 70 years old and judged suitable for DPC, provided samples. CDR3 length equals 12 residues. TCRdb independently ran MiXCR on the RACE reads; one entry per CDR3 protein. The sample records 350,000 to 400,000 distinct CDR3 sequences, about 6% being singletons. This TCR was recovered from a woman under 30 with alopecia areata. Some clones in this sample may be carry-over from other donors' samples. The chain has TRBV21-1 and TRBJ1-5; the DNA was not compared with TRBD1, the D call given in the table. TRBV21-1 is reported as a pseudogene. The sample was whole blood, taken in connection with sensitization to the hapten diphenylcyclopropenone (DPC). For the CDR3, the DNA is TGTGCCGCCGGGAAACCGGGTCAGCCCCAGCATTTT. Its translation: CAAGKPGQPQHF.